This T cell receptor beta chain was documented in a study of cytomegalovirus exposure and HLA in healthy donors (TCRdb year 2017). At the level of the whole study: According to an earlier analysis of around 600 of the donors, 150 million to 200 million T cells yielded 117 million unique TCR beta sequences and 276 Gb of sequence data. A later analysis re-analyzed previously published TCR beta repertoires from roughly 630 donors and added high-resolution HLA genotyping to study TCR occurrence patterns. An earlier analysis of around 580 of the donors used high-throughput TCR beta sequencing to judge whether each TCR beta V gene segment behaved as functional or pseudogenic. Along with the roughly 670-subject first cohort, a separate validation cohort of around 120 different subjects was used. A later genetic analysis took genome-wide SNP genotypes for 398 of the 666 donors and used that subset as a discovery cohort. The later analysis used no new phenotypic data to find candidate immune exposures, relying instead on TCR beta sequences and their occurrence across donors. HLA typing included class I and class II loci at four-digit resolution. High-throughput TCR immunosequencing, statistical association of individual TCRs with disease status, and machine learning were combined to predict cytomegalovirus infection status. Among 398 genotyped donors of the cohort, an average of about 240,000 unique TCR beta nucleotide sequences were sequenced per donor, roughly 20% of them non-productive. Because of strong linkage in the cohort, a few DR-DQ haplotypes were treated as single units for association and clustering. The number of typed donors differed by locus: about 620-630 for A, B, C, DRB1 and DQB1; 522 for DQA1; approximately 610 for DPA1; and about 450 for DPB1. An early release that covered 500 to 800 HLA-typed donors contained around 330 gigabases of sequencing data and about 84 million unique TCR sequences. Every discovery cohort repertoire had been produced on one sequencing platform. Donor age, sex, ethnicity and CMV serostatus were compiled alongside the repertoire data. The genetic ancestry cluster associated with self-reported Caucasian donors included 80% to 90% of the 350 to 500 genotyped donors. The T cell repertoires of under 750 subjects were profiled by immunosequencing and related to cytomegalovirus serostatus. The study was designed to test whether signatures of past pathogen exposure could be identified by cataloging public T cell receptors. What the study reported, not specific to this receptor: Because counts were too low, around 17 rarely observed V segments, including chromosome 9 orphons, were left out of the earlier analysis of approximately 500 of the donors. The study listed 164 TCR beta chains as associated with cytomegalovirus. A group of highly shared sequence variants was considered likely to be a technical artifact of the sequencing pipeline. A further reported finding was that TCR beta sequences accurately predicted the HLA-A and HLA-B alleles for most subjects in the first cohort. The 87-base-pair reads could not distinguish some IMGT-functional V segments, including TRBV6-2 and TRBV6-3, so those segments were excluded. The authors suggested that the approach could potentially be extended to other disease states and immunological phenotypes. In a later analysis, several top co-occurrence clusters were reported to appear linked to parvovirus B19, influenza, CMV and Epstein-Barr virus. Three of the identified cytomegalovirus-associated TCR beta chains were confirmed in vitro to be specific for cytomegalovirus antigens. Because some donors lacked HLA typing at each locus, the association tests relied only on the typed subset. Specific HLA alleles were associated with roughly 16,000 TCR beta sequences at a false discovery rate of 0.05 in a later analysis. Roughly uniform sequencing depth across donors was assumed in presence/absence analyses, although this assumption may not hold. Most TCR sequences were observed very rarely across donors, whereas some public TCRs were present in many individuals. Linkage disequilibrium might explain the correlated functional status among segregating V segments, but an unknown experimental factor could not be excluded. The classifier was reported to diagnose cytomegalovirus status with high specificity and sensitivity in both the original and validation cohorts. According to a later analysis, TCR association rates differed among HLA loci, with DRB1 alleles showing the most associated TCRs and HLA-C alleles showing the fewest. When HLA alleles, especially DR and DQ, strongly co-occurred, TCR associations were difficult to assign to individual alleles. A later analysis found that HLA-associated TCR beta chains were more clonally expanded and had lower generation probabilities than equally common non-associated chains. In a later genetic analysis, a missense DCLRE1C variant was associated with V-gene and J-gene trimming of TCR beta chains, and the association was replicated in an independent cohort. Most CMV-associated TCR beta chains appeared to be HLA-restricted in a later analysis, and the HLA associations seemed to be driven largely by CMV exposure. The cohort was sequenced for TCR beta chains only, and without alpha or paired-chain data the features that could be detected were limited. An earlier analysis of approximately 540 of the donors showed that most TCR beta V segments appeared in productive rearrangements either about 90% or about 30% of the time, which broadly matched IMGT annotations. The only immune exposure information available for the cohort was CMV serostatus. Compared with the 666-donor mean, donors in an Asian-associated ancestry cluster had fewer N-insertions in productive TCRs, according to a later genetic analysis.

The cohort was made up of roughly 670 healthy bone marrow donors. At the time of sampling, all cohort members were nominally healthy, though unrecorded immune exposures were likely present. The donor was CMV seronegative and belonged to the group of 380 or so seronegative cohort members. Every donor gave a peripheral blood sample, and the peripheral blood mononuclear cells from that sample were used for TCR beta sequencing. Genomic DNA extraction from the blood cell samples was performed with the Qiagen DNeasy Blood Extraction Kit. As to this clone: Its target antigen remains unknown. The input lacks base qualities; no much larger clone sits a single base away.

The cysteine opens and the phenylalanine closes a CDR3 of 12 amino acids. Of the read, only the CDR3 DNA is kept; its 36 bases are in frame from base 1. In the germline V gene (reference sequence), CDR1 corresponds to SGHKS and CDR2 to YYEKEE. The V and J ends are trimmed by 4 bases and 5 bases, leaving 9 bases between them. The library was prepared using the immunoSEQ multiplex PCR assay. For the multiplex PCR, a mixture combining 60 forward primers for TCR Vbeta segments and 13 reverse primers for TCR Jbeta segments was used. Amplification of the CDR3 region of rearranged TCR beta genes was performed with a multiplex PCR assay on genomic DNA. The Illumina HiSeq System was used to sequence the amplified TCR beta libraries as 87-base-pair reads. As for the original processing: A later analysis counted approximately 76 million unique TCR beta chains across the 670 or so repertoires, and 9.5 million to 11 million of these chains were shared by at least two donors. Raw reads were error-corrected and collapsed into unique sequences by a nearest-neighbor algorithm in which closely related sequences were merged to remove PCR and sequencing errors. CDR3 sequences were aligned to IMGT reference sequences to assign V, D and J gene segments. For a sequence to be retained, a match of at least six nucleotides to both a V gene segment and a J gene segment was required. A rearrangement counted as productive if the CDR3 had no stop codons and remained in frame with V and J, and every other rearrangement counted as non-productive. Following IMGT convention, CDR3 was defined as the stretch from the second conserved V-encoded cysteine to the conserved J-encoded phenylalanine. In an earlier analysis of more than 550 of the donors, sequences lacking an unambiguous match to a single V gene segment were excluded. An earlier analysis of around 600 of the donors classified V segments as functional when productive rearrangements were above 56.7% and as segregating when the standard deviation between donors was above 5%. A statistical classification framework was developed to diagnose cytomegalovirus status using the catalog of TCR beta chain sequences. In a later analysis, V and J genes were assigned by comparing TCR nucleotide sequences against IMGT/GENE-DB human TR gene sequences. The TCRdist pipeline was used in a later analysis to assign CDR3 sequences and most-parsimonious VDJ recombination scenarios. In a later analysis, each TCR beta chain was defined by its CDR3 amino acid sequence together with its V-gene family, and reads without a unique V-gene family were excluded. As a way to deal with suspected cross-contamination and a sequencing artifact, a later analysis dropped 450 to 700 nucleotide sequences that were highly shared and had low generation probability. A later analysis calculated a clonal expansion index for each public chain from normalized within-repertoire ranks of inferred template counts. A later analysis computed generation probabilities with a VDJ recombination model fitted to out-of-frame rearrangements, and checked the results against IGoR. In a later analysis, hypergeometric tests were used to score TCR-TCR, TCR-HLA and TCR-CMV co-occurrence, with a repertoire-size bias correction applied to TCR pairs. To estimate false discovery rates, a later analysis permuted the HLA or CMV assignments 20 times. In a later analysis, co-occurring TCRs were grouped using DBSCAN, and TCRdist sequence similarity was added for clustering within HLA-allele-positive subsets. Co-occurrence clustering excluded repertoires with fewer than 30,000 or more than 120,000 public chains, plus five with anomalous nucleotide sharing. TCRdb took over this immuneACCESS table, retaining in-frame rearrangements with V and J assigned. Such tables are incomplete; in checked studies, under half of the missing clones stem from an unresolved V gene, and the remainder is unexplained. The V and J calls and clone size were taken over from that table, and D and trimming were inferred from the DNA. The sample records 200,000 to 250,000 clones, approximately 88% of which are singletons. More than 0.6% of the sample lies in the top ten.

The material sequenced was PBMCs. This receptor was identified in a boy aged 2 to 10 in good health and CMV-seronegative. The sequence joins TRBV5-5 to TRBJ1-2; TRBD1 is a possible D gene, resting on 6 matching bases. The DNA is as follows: TGTGCCAGCAGCCAGGACAGTTATGGCTACACCTTC. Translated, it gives CASSQDSYGYTF.